A single sample gave rise to the 29 T cell receptor beta chains below, sequenced in a study of shared clonotypes between healthy human individuals (dated by TCRdb to 2018 to 2021). Library preparation was by the immunoSEQ multiplex PCR assay. Entries here come from immuneACCESS through TCRdb and include only in-frame sequences with V and J called. Some clones fail to appear in such tables; in the studies checked, an unresolved V gene covers under half of the shortfall, and the cause of the remainder is unknown. The sample contains a few hundred thousand clones, roughly four fifths of them found a single time. The ten largest clones represent around 12% of the sample. Sequenced sample: PBMCs. These receptors all stem from a woman aged 40 to 50 in good health. Some clones in this sample may be carry-over from other donors' samples.

J is TRBJ1-2 and V is TRBV28, with 9 bases that match TRBD1. Germline V gene data show CDR1 as MDHEN and CDR2 as SYDVKM. V trimming: 3 bases; J trimming: 3 bases; junction bases outside the gene matches: 5. The CDR3 runs 15 residues. CDR3 nucleotides: TGTGCCAGCAGTTTGTCCCGGGACAGGGACTATGGCTACACCTTC. Encoded protein: CASSLSRDRDYGYTF.

This clone was found many times. Different DNA sequences within this sample yield the same CDR3. The rearrangement joins TRBV7-9 to TRBJ1-4, with D uncertain. The germline V gene has CDR1 SEHNR and CDR2 FQNEAQ (reference sequence). V lost 5 bases, J lost 2 bases, and 6 bases lay in between. CDR3 length equals 13 residues. The DNA for the CDR3 is TGTGCCAGCAGCCCCTCCACTAATGAAAAACTGTTTTTT. It translates to CASSPSTNEKLFF.

There are a few counts of this clone. The V and J genes are TRBV19 and TRBJ1-4; TRBD1 agrees at 7 bases. The V segment lost 7 bases and the J segment 0 bases; nucleotides outside the gene matches: 8. Germline V lookup: CDR1 LNHDA, CDR2 SQIVND (reference sequence). The CDR3 is 16 amino acids. The CDR3 reads CASKGQSGTTNEKLFF. The DNA of the CDR3 is TGTGCCAGTAAGGGACAGTCAGGAACAACTAATGAAAAACTGTTTTTT. Drawing the rest from reference TRBV19 and TRBJ1-4, the complete variable domain is DGGITQSPKYLFRKEGQNVTLSCEQNLNHDAMYWYRQDPGQGLRLIYYSQIVNDFQKGDIAEGYSVSREKKESFPLTVTSAQKNPTAFYLCASKGQSGTTNEKLFFGSGTQLSVL.

About this clone itself: Other DNA sequences in this sample translate to the same CDR3. The CDR3 nucleotides are TGTGCCACCAGCAGAGGGGGCGGCCAAGAGACCCAGTACTTC. This codes for CATSRGGGQETQYF. This chain connects TRBV15 to TRBJ2-5; D might be TRBD1 (5 bases). In germline, CDR1 is LNHNV, CDR2 YYDKDF (reference sequence). The V and J ends lost 1 base and 1 base respectively, with 7 bases between them. The CDR3 spans 14 residues.

Comment on this clone: It may be a read error: a sequence one base away is much more abundant. The J gene is TRBJ1-5, the V gene TRBV5-1; 12 bases align to TRBD1. V gave up 4 bases and J gave up 8 bases; unmatched junction bases: 7. This CDR3 has 15 residues. The germline V gene has CDR1 SGHRS and CDR2 YFSETQ. CDR3 sequence (DNA): TGCGCCAGCAGCCAGGGACAGGGGGCCTGGGAGCCCCAGCATTTT. Translating gives CASSQGQGAWEPQHF.

This clone has just one count. The genes are TRBV5-1 and TRBJ2-5; 10 nucleotides match TRBD1. After removal of 0 bases from V and 5 bases from J, the junction contained 4 bases not matched to a gene. In germline, CDR1 is SGHRS, CDR2 YFSETQ. There are 15 residues in the CDR3. CDR3 sequence: CASSLGQGARETQYF. As DNA, the CDR3 is TGCGCCAGCAGCTTGGGACAGGGGGCGAGGGAGACCCAGTACTTC.

This sequence joins TRBV7-8 and TRBJ2-1, with TRBD2 matching 12 bases. Per the germline V gene, CDR1 is SGHVS and CDR2 is FQNEAQ. V was pared by 3 bases and J by 7 bases, with 13 bases of the junction left unmatched. The CDR3 sequence is 18 residues long. The CDR3, as DNA: TGTGCCAGCAGCTTGCGCTTTCCTAGCGGGAGGGCGGGGAATGAGCAGTTCTTC. Translating gives CASSLRFPSGRAGNEQFF.

As to this clone: Other DNA sequences of this sample code for an identical CDR3. This rearrangement joins TRBV18 to TRBJ1-4; 10 bases agree with TRBD1. Germline V gene data show CDR1 as KGHSH and CDR2 as LQKENI. V dropped 2 bases and J dropped 8; count of bases not matched to a gene: 5. The CDR3 runs to 15 residues. The CDR3 DNA follows: TGTGCCAGCTCACCAAGCGGACAGGGGGAGGAAAAACTGTTTTTT. It is translated as CASSPSGQGEEKLFF. Full variable domain (missing parts from reference TRBV18 and TRBJ1-4): NAGVMQNPRHLVRRRGQEARLRCSPMKGHSHVYWYRQLPEEGLKFMVYLQKENIIDESGMPKERFSAEFPKEGPSILRIQQVVRGDSAAYFCASSPSGQGEEKLFFGSGTQLSVL.

The chain has TRBV7-2 and TRBJ2-7, with TRBD1 identical over 9 bases. Trimming at V came to 5 bases and at J to 7 bases, leaving 9 bases not matched to a gene. Germline CDR1 and CDR2: SGHTA and FQGNSA. The CDR3 totals 14 residues. The CDR3 bases are TGTGCCAGCAGCCCCGGACAGGGGTACGGGGAGCAGTACTTC. Translating gives CASSPGQGYGEQYF.

The chain uses TRBV9 and TRBJ2-1; TRBD1 matches 9 bases. The germline gives CDR1 SGDLS, CDR2 YYNGEE. The CDR3 has 14 residues. Losses at the gene ends were 3 bases for V and 6 bases for J; bases not matched to a gene: 4. As DNA, the CDR3 is TGTGCCAGCAGCGCCTTACAGGGGGCCAATGAGCAGTTCTTC. It codes for CASSALQGANEQFF.

The chain couples TRBV5-1 to TRBJ1-5; D possibly corresponds to TRBD1 (6 bases). The CDR3 extends over 16 amino acids. Germline loops: CDR1 SGHRS, CDR2 YFSETQ. Between the trimmed V and J ends, which lost 4 bases and 5 bases, there was a span of 19 bases. The CDR3 sequence is CASSPTGLDGYQPQHF. For the CDR3, the DNA is TGCGCCAGCAGCCCTACAGGGCTGGATGGGTATCAGCCCCAGCATTTT.

The chain has TRBV7-2 and TRBJ2-1, with D possibly being TRBD2 (6 bases). Germline values: CDR1 SGHTA, CDR2 FQGNSA. V dropped 6 bases and J dropped 7 bases, with 13 bases sitting between them. The CDR3 has 13 amino acids. The CDR3 bases are TGTGCCAGCAGGTCTACCGGGAGAAATGAGCAGTTCTTC. It is translated as CASRSTGRNEQFF.

The chain employs TRBV4-1 and TRBJ2-7; tentatively, D is TRBD2 (6 bases). V lost 4 bases, J lost 5 bases, and 27 bases lay in between. This CDR3 contains 18 residues. CDR1 is MGHRA and CDR2 is YSYEKL in the germline V gene. CDR3 in DNA: TGCGCCAGCAGCCGAGACACGACCGGGACCCCCGGGAGAAACGAGCAGTACTTC. It codes for CASSRDTTGTPGRNEQYF.

With regard to this clone: A much larger clone is a single base away; this may be a read error. The V call is TRBV1, the J call TRBJ1-5; TRBD1 reflects the table's D call only, with no check against the DNA. TRBV1 is a pseudogene locus. The CDR3 covers 18 residues. CDR3 sequence reads: CTSSRVGRGLGSNKPQHF. The CDR3 nucleotides read TGCACCAGCAGCCGAGTGGGCAGGGGGCTCGGTAGCAATAAGCCCCAGCATTTT.

The chain has TRBV5-4 and TRBJ2-5; 7 bases map to TRBD2. Losses at the gene ends were 4 bases for V and 2 bases for J; bases not matched to a gene: 8. The CDR3 loop spans 15 amino acids. Germline CDR1 reads SGHNT; CDR2 reads YYREEE (reference sequence). The CDR3 DNA is TGTGCCAGCAGCCCTTCGGGGGGACGGCAAGAGACCCAGTACTTC. Its translation: CASSPSGGRQETQYF.

The genes are TRBV18 and TRBJ2-5; 9 nucleotides align to TRBD1. The CDR3 runs to 14 residues. With V trimmed by 6 bases and J by 5 bases, 7 bases remained unmatched. The germline V gene has CDR1 KGHSH and CDR2 LQKENI. The chain's CDR3 is CASSPGTGFETQYF. The CDR3 DNA reads TGTGCCAGCTCTCCCGGGACAGGGTTTGAGACCCAGTACTTC.

This clone was seen a handful of times. The gene calls are TRBV5-1 and TRBJ1-1; D gene ambiguous. The CDR3 contains 13 residues. Germline CDR1 SGHRS, CDR2 YFSETQ. V lost 4 bases and J lost 1, with 8 bases in between. The CDR3 here is CASSRGENTEAFF. The CDR3 bases are TGCGCCAGCAGCCGCGGGGAGAACACTGAAGCTTTCTTT.

This chain uses TRBV25-1 with TRBJ2-5; no firm D call. The DNA end is more similar to TRBJ2-7, so the J call may be wrong. The CDR3 sequence is 10 residues long. Per germline, CDR1 MGHDK and CDR2 SYGVNS. Written as DNA, the CDR3 is TGTGCCAGCAGTGACCACGAGCAGTACTTC. Its protein is CASSDHEQYF.

This chain joins TRBV25-1 and TRBJ2-5; D may correspond to TRBD1 or TRBD2 (5 bases each). V shed 5 bases and J shed 2 bases, with 15 bases lying between them. The CDR3 is 15 amino acids. Germline V lookup: CDR1 MGHDK, CDR2 SYGVNS. CDR3 in amino acids: CASSLTGTVQETQYF. The CDR3 DNA sequence: TGTGCCAGCAGTCTGACCGGGACGGTACAAGAGACCCAGTACTTC.

The chain joins TRBV30 to TRBJ1-1, with D possibly being TRBD1 (5 bases). Germline V gene sequence: CDR1 GTSNPN, CDR2 SVGIG (reference sequence). This CDR3 comprises 11 residues. Trimming shortened V by 7 bases and J by 5 bases, and 11 bases separated the two germline ends. CDR3 DNA sequence: TGTGCCTACCTGGGGGGGACTGAAGCTTTCTTT. It yields the protein CAYLGGTEAFF.

The chain uses TRBV18 and TRBJ2-3; no clear D gene. V lost 3 bases and J 0 bases, leaving 10 bases between the germline ends. Germline V gene data show CDR1 as KGHSH and CDR2 as LQKENI. This CDR3 has 15 residues. The CDR3 here is CASSPGYGSTDTQYF. In nucleotides, the CDR3 is TGTGCCAGCTCACCCGGGTACGGGAGCACAGATACGCAGTATTTT.

This clone was detected a few times. A much larger clone differs by one base, so this may be a read error. Other DNA sequences in this specimen translate into the identical CDR3. The chain has TRBV4-1 and TRBJ2-1, with TRBD1 identical over 7 bases. Germline V lookup: CDR1 MGHRA, CDR2 YSYEKL. This CDR3 has 15 residues. CDR3 coding DNA: TGCGCCAGTAGCCGGATGACAGGGCGTAAAAATGAGCAGTTCTTC. Translated: CASSRMTGRKNEQFF.

This chain links TRBV5-4 with TRBJ1-4; the D is unclear. The V end was cut by 3 bases, the J end by 5 bases, with 8 bases between. The CDR3 is 13 amino acids. Per the germline V gene, CDR1 is SGHNT and CDR2 is YYREEE (reference sequence). The CDR3 DNA reads as TGTGCCAGCAGCTCGGCCGGGAATGAAAAACTGTTTTTT. Translated: CASSSAGNEKLFF.

The chain couples TRBV6-6 to TRBJ1-5, with TRBD1 matching 9 bases. CDR1 is MNHNY and CDR2 is SVGAGI in the germline V gene (reference sequence). J gave up 5 bases and V 4 bases, and 6 bases lay outside the gene matches. This CDR3 contains 15 residues. In nucleotides, the CDR3 is TGTGCCAGCAGTTCGGACAGGGGAGGAGATCAGCCCCAGCATTTT. Translation gives CASSSDRGGDQPQHF.

The chain employs TRBV14 and TRBJ1-2; D call uncertain. This CDR3 contains 15 residues. The V end lost 1 base, the J end lost 8 bases, and 17 bases lay between the germline ends. Per germline, CDR1 SGHDN and CDR2 FVKESK. In DNA form, the CDR3 reads TGTGCCAGCAGCCAAGCCGTGAATCCGACGTTCGGCTACACCTTC. Its protein product is CASSQAVNPTFGYTF.

The V call is TRBV10-2, the J call TRBJ2-1; D remains unclear. The germline V and J ends were trimmed by 10 bases and 4 bases, with 8 bases remaining between them. Germline assignment: CDR1 WSHSY and CDR2 SAAADI. CDR3 length: 11 residues. The DNA of the CDR3 is TGCGCCACGACAAGTTACAATGAGCAGTTCTTC. Its translation is CATTSYNEQFF.

This clone was detected a few times. The chain is built from TRBV7-8 and TRBJ2-7; tentatively, D is TRBD1 or TRBD2 (5 bases each). The V end lost 5 bases, the J end lost 2 bases, and 13 bases lay between the germline ends. Looked up from germline, CDR1 is SGHVS and CDR2 is FQNEAQ. The CDR3 runs 14 residues. CDR3 sequence (DNA): TGTGCCAGCAGCGTAGGGGAGTTTACCTACGAGCAGTACTTC. Amino acids: CASSVGEFTYEQYF.

A note on this clone: A far larger clone lies a single base away; this is likely a read error. The chain is built from TRBV29-1 and TRBJ1-1; 8 nucleotides line up with TRBD1. This CDR3 has 14 amino acids. V was pared by 8 bases and J by 3 bases, with 11 bases of the junction left unmatched. Germline V gene data show CDR1 as SQVTM and CDR2 as ANQGSEA. The CDR3 loop reads CSTADRGEYTEAFF. The DNA of the CDR3 is TGCAGCACCGCTGACAGGGGAGAGTACACTGAAGCTTTCTTT.

Here the CDR3 reads CAISDSSGRGGSYEQYF. The CDR3 DNA reads as TGTGCCATCAGTGATTCTAGCGGTAGAGGAGGATCCTACGAGCAGTACTTC. This chain links TRBV10-3 with TRBJ2-7, with 7 bases that match TRBD2. The CDR3 is 17 residues long. Germline values: CDR1 ENHRY, CDR2 SYGVKD. V lost 3 bases to trimming and J lost 1 base; unmatched junction nucleotides: 12.